The next 19 T cell receptor beta chains were all read from a single sample in a study of T cells after yellow fever vaccination. TCRdb reprocessed the 5' RACE reads with MiXCR, giving one entry per CDR3 protein. The sample consists of around 360,000 distinct CDR3 sequences, approximately 10% of them appearing once. This specimen consisted of PBMCs, obtained on the day of the first yellow fever vaccination. These receptors all come from a man aged 18 to 30 who received the YFV17D yellow fever vaccine.

This clonotype was recorded a few times. The chain uses TRBV4-2 and TRBJ2-1; TRBD2 agrees at 11 bases. Looked up from germline, CDR1 is LGHNA and CDR2 is YNFKEQ. The length of the CDR3 is 17 residues. V trimming: 4 bases; J trimming: 3 bases; junction bases outside the gene matches: 8. The chain's CDR3 is CASSPEPGLAVYNEQFF. The CDR3 coding sequence is TGTGCCAGCAGCCCGGAGCCGGGACTAGCGGTCTACAATGAGCAGTTCTTC.

The chain has TRBV12-3 or TRBV12-4 and TRBJ1-3, with TRBD1 as a possible D gene (5 bases). The CDR3 totals 17 residues. V was shortened by 5 bases and J by 0 bases, with 17 bases between the two germline ends. CDR3 sequence (DNA): TGTGCCAGCAGTCTCTTATCGGGACGGATCTCTGGAAACACCATATATTTT. Encoded protein: CASSLLSGRISGNTIYF.

This clonotype was counted between two and nine times. The rearrangement links TRBV4-3 to TRBJ2-2; D possibly corresponds to TRBD1 (6 bases). V shed 3 bases and J shed 5 bases, with 16 bases lying between them. CDR3 size: 16 residues. CDR1 and CDR2 from the germline V gene are LGHNA and YSLEER. CDR3 in DNA: TGCGCCAGCAGCCAGGAAGGGGGTCTGAGTACCGGGGAGCTGTTTTTT. Translated, it gives CASSQEGGLSTGELFF.

The chain has TRBV7-9 and TRBJ2-5; D not certain. Germline assignment: CDR1 SEHNR and CDR2 FQNEAQ (reference sequence). The CDR3 has 14 residues. V lost 1 base, J lost 1 base, and 7 bases lay in between. CDR3 sequence: CASSLVRSQETQYF. The CDR3 DNA follows: TGTGCCAGCAGCTTAGTTCGCAGCCAAGAGACCCAGTACTTC.

The genes are TRBV7-9 and TRBJ1-2; D is unresolved. Trimming shortened V by 5 bases and J by 7 bases, and 17 bases separated the two germline ends. From germline, CDR1 is SEHNR and CDR2 FQNEAQ (reference sequence). The CDR3 extends over 14 amino acids. The CDR3 sequence is CASSPSPGFSGYTF. The CDR3, as DNA: TGTGCCAGCAGCCCCAGTCCCGGGTTCAGTGGCTACACCTTC.

Comment on this clonotype: One end of the junction fails to match germline, which may point to a read error. The V and J genes are TRBV7-7 and TRBJ1-1, with TRBD1 as a possible D gene (5 bases). CDR1 SSHAT and CDR2 FNYEAQ come from the germline V gene (reference sequence). The CDR3 consists of 15 residues. The CDR3 region is CASSLVGPGNTEAFF. DNA of the CDR3: TGTGCTAGCAGCTTAGTGGGGCCTGGGAACACTGAAGCTTTCTTT.

This clonotype was seen only a few times. V usage is TRBV7-9 and J usage is TRBJ2-7; perhaps TRBD2 as D (5 bases). Germline CDR1 SEHNR, CDR2 FQNEAQ (reference sequence). The CDR3 has 14 amino acids. Between the trimmed V and J ends, which lost 2 bases and 2 bases, there was a span of 10 bases. CDR3 sequence reads: CASSLYGGPYEQYV. The DNA for the CDR3 is TGTGCCAGCAGCTTATACGGAGGACCCTACGAGCAGTACGTC.

The sample holds a few counts of this clonotype. The chain combines TRBV20-1 with TRBJ2-5; TRBD1 is a possible D gene (6 bases). CDR1 and CDR2 from the germline V gene are DFQATT and SNEGSKA (reference sequence). V lost 0 bases and J lost 4, with 12 bases in between. The CDR3 covers 14 residues. CDR3 coding DNA: TGCAGTGCTAGAGAACTAACAGGGAGAGAGACCCAGTACTTC. Protein product: CSARELTGRETQYF.

The chain links TRBV5-1 to TRBJ2-1; a possible D gene is TRBD2 (5 bases). Trimming stripped 4 bases from V and 4 bases from J, with 9 bases between. From germline, CDR1 is SGHRS and CDR2 YFSETQ. The CDR3 is made up of 13 amino acids. CDR3 nucleotides: TGCGCCAGCAGCCGTCGGACTTACAATGAGCAGTTCTTC. Protein product: CASSRRTYNEQFF.

V gene TRBV5-1 combines with J gene TRBJ1-1; D perhaps matches TRBD1 (6 bases). The CDR3 runs 12 residues. Trimming shortened V by 7 bases and J by 4 bases, and 11 bases separated the two germline ends. Germline V CDR1 and CDR2: SGHRS, YFSETQ. The CDR3, as DNA: TGCGCCAGCGGGAGGGGGAGCACTGAAGCTTTCTTT. Protein sequence: CASGRGSTEAFF.

The chain uses TRBV20-1 and TRBJ1-4; possible D gene TRBD1, 6 bases. V was trimmed by 3 bases and J by 1 base, leaving 6 bases between them. Looked up from germline, CDR1 is DFQATT and CDR2 is SNEGSKA (reference sequence). This CDR3 comprises 13 residues. CDR3 protein: CSARTGTNEKLFF. For the CDR3, the DNA is TGCAGTGCTAGGACAGGAACTAATGAAAAACTGTTTTTT.

The sample holds a few counts of this clonotype. The CDR3 protein is CASSPTELYGYTF. For the CDR3, the DNA is TGTGCCAGCAGCCCGACAGAACTCTATGGCTACACCTTC. This rearrangement joins TRBV7-2 to TRBJ1-2, with D maybe TRBD1 (5 bases). V dropped 5 bases and J dropped 4 bases, with 11 bases sitting between them. CDR1 is SGHTA and CDR2 is FQGNSA in the germline V gene. The CDR3 is 13 amino acids.

The J gene is TRBJ2-7, the V gene TRBV20-1; TRBD1 is a possible D gene (6 bases). The CDR3 runs 14 residues. V lost 1 base and J lost 2, with 12 bases in between. CDR1 and CDR2 (germline): DFQATT, SNEGSKA (reference sequence). CDR3 nucleotides: TGCAGTGCTAGAGGGGACACCGGGCCCTACGAGCAGTACTTC. This sequence encodes CSARGDTGPYEQYF.

The gene calls are TRBV20-1 and TRBJ2-4; 8 bases match TRBD1. The V segment lost 3 bases and the J segment 3 bases; nucleotides outside the gene matches: 7. From germline, CDR1 is DFQATT and CDR2 SNEGSKA (reference sequence). The CDR3 contains 15 residues. CDR3 sequence reads: CSASRGTGGKNIQYF. The CDR3 region has the DNA TGCAGTGCTAGTCGCGGGACAGGAGGCAAAAACATTCAGTACTTC.

This clonotype has at least ten counts. The chain combines TRBV3-1 with TRBJ1-6; 12 bases are a match to TRBD1. The J segment lost 8 bases and the V segment lost 5 bases, leaving 7 bases of the junction unmatched. CDR3 length: 16 residues. Germline values: CDR1 LGHDT, CDR2 YNNKEL (reference sequence). The CDR3, as DNA: TGTGCCAGCAGCAGAAGGGACAGGGGGCTCTATTCACCCCTCCACTTT. Protein product: CASSRRDRGLYSPLHF. Together with reference TRBV3-1 and TRBJ1-6, the CDR3 gives the full variable domain: DTAVSQTPKYLVTQMGNDKSIKCEQNLGHDTMYWYKQDSKKFLKIMFSYNNKELIINETVPNRFSPKSPDKAHLNLHINSLELGDSAVYFCASSRRDRGLYSPLHFGNGTRLTVT.

The chain links TRBV5-1 to TRBJ2-3; 7 nucleotides line up with TRBD2. The CDR3 is 16 amino acids. CDR1 is SGHRS, CDR2 YFSETQ, per germline. The trim removed 0 bases at V and 1 base at J, leaving 5 bases unmatched. CDR3: CASSLALGLRTDTQYF. The CDR3 DNA reads TGCGCCAGCAGCTTGGCCTTGGGACTACGCACAGATACGCAGTATTTT. Full variable domain (outside the CDR3, taken from reference TRBV5-1 and TRBJ2-3): KAGVTQTPRYLIKTRGQQVTLSCSPISGHRSVSWYQQTPGQGLQFLFEYFSETQRNKGNFPGRFSGRQFSNSRSEMNVSTLELGDSALYLCASSLALGLRTDTQYFGPGTRLTVL.

This clonotype was picked up a small number of times. The gene calls are TRBV18 and TRBJ2-5; TRBD2 matches 8 bases. There are 15 residues in the CDR3. Germline V gene data show CDR1 as KGHSH and CDR2 as LQKENI. With V trimmed by 5 bases and J by 3 bases, 8 bases remained unmatched. For the CDR3, the DNA is TGTGCCAGCTCAAAGACTAGAGCGGGGGAAGAGACCCAGTACTTC. This translates into CASSKTRAGEETQYF.

In this sample, this clonotype turned up a few times. The V and J genes are TRBV6-1 and TRBJ1-1, with D unclear. V shed 7 bases and J shed 1 base, with 10 bases lying between them. The CDR3 is made up of 13 amino acids. CDR1 is MNHNS and CDR2 is SASEGT in the germline V gene. CDR3 loop: CASNGRTNTEAFF. DNA for the CDR3: TGTGCCAGCAACGGACGGACGAACACTGAAGCTTTCTTT.

The rearrangement joins TRBV15 to TRBJ2-7; D tentatively reads TRBD1 or TRBD2 (5 bases each). This CDR3 contains 14 residues. The germline V gene encodes CDR1 LNHNV and CDR2 YYDKDF (reference sequence). V lost 0 bases and J lost 8, with 14 bases in between. CDR3 nucleotides: TGTGCCACCAGCAGAGATACGCTCTCGGGGCAGCAGTACTTC. The encoded protein is CATSRDTLSGQQYF.